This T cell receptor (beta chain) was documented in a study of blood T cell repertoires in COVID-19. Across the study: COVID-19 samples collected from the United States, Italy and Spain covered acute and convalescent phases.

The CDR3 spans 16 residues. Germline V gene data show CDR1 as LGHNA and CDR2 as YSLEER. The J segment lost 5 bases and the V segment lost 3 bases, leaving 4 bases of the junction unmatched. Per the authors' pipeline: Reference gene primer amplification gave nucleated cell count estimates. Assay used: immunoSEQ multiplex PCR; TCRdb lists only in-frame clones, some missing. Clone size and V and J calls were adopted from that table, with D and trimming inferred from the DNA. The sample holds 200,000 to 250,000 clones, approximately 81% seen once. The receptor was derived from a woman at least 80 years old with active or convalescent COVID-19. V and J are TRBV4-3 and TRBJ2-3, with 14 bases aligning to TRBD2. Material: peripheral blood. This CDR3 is CASSQRGLAGEDTQYF. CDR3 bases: TGCGCCAGCAGCCAGAGGGGACTAGCGGGAGAAGATACGCAGTATTTT.